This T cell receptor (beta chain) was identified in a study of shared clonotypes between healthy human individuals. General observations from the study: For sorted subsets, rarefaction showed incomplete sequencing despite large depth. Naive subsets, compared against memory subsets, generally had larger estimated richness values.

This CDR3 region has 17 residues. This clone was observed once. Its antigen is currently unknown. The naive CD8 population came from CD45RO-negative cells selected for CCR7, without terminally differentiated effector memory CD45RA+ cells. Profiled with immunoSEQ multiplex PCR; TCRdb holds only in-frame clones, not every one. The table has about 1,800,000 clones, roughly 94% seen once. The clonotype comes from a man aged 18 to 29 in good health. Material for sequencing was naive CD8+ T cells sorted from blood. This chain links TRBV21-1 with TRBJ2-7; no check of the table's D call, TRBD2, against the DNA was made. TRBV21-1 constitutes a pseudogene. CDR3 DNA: TGTGCCAGCAGCGTCCAGGGAGGTCGGAGGGGCCCCTACGAGCAGTACTTC. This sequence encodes CASSVQGGRRGPYEQYF.